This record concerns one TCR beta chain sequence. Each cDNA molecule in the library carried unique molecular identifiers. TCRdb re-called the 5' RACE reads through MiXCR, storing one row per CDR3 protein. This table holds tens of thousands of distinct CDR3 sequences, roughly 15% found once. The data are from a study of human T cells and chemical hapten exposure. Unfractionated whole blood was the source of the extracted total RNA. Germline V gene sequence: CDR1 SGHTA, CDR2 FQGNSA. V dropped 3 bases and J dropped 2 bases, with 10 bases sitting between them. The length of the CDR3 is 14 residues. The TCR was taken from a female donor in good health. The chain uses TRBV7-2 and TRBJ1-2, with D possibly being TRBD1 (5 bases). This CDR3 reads CASSLGTQNYGYTF. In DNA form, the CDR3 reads TGTGCCAGCAGCTTGGGGACCCAAAACTATGGCTACACCTTC.